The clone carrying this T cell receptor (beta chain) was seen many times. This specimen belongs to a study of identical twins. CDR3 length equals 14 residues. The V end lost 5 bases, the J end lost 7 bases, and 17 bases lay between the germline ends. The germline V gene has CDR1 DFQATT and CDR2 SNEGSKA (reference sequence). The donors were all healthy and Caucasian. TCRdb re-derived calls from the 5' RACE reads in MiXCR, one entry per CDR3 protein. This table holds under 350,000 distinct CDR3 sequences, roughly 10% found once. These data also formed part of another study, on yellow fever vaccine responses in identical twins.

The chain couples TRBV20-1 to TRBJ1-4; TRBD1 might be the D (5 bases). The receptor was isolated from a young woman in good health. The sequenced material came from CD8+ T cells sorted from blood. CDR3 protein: CSAGTPGRGEKLFF. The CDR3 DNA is TGCAGTGCTGGAACCCCAGGGAGAGGTGAAAAACTGTTTTTT.